This T cell receptor beta chain was captured by sequencing in a study of T cells in Graves' hyperthyroidism and ophthalmopathy. The source material, RNA transcripts, was used to amplify TCR beta CDR3 regions. With the HTBI primer set, the TCR CDR3 went through a first round of RT-PCR. TCRdb ran MiXCR on the multiplex PCR reads and lists one entry per CDR3 protein. The data contain some 250,000 distinct CDR3 sequences, around 15% of them singletons. CDR1 is MDHEN, CDR2 SYDVKM, per germline. CDR3 length: 13 amino acids. Between the trimmed V and J ends, which lost 6 bases and 5 bases, there was a span of 10 bases.

Source material: blood. This sequence was found in a woman between 50 and 59 years old with Graves' hyperthyroidism that later progressed to Graves' ophthalmopathy. J is TRBJ2-2 and V is TRBV28; tentative D call: TRBD1 (6 bases). The CDR3 region is CASRDSFTGELFF. CDR3 nucleotides: TGTGCCAGCAGGGACAGCTTTACCGGGGAGCTGTTTTTT.